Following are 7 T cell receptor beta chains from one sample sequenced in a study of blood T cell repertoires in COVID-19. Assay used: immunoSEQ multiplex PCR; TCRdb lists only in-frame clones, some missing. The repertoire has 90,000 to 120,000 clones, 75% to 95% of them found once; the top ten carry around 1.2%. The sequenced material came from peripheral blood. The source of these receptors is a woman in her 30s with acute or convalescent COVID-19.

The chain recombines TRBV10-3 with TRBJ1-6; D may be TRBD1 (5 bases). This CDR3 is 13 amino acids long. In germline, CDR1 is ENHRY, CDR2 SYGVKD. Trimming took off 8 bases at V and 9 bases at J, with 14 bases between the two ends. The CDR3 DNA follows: TGTGCCATCGGCGGAGGGGAGGGTTCACCCCTCCACTTT. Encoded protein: CAIGGGEGSPLHF.

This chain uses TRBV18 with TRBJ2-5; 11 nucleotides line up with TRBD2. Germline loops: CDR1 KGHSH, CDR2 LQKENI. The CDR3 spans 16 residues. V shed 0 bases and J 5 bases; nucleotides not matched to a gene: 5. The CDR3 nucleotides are TGTGCCAGCTCACCACCGGTAGCGGGAGGGCCCGAGACCCAGTACTTC. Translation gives CASSPPVAGGPETQYF.

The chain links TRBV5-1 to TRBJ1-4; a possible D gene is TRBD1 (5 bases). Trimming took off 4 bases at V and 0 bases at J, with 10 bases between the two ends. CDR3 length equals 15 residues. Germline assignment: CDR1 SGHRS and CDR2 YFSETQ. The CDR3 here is CASSVQGATNEKLFF. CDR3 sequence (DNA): TGCGCCAGCAGCGTCCAGGGTGCAACTAATGAAAAACTGTTTTTT.

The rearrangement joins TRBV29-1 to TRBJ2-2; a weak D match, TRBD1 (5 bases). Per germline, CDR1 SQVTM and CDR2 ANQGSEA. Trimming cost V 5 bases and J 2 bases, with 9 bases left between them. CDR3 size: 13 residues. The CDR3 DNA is TGCAGCGTTAAGACAGCAAACACCGGGGAGCTGTTTTTT. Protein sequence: CSVKTANTGELFF.

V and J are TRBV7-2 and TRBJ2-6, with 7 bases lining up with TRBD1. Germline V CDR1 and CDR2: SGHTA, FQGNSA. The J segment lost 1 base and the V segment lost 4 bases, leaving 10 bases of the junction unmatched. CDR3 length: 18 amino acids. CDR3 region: CASSYQGEIGSGANVLTF. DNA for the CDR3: TGTGCCAGCAGCTACCAGGGGGAAATCGGGTCTGGGGCCAACGTCCTGACTTTC.

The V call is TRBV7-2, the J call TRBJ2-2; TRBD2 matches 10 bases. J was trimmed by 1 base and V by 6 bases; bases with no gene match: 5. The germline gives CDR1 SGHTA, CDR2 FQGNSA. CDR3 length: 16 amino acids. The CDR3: CASSGRTSGNTGELFF. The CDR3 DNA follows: TGTGCCAGCAGTGGTAGGACTAGCGGGAACACCGGGGAGCTGTTTTTT.

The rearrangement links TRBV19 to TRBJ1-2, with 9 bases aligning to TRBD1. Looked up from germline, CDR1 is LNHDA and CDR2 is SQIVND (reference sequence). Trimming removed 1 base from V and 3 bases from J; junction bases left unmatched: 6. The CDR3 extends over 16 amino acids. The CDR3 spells CASSIGGQGLHYGYTF. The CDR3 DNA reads TGTGCCAGTAGTATAGGAGGACAGGGGCTTCACTATGGCTACACCTTC.